The 13 T cell receptor beta chains reported below all come from one sample, sequenced in a study of radiotherapy plus CTLA-4 blockade in lung cancer. Clones were sequenced by immunoSEQ multiplex PCR, and TCRdb holds only the in-frame ones, with some missing. Of about 80,000 clones in the sample, around 80% were seen once. The specimen comprised peripheral blood, sampled from a patient treated with radiotherapy plus ipilimumab. All receptors come from a human donor with non-small cell lung cancer who had stable disease on radiotherapy plus ipilimumab.

This chain connects TRBV6-1 to TRBJ2-4; possibly TRBD1 for D (5 bases). The ends were cut back, 3 bases at V and 3 bases at J, with 12 bases in the middle. The CDR3 is made up of 15 amino acids. Germline V gene data show CDR1 as MNHNS and CDR2 as SASEGT. The CDR3 region has the DNA TGTGCCAGCAGTGACCCGCAGGGTGGCAAAAACATTCAGTACTTC. Its protein is CASSDPQGGKNIQYF.

A few counts support this clone. V is TRBV5-1 and J is TRBJ2-1; a weak D match, TRBD2 (5 bases). The CDR3 spans 14 residues. Deletions cut 0 bases from V and 8 bases from J, with 12 bases between. CDR1 and CDR2 from the germline V gene are SGHRS and YFSETQ. The CDR3 region has the DNA TGCGCCAGCAGCTTGGGAGGGCCGGAGGATGAGCAGTTCTTC. Translated, it gives CASSLGGPEDEQFF.

About this clone: The same CDR3 also results from other DNA sequences found in this sample. This chain connects TRBV30 to TRBJ1-6; no clear D gene. There are 12 residues in the CDR3. Trimming left V 5 bases short and J 7 bases short, with 9 bases between. In germline, CDR1 is GTSNPN, CDR2 SVGIG (reference sequence). Written as DNA, the CDR3 is TGTGCCTGGGAAAGAGTAAATTCACCCCTCCACTTT. Translating gives CAWERVNSPLHF.

The rearrangement uses TRBV30 and TRBJ1-1, with TRBD1 matching over 7 bases. The CDR3 totals 13 residues. CDR1 and CDR2 from the germline V gene are GTSNPN and SVGIG (reference sequence). V lost 1 base to trimming and J lost 5 bases; unmatched junction nucleotides: 4. The CDR3 spells CAWSADRKTEAFF. In DNA form, the CDR3 reads TGTGCCTGGAGTGCGGACAGGAAGACTGAAGCTTTCTTT.

The chain joins TRBV9 to TRBJ2-5; TRBD2 agrees at 14 bases. Germline loops: CDR1 SGDLS, CDR2 YYNGEE. The CDR3 is 15 amino acids. The J segment lost 7 bases and the V segment lost 7 bases, leaving 9 bases of the junction unmatched. In nucleotides, the CDR3 is TGTGCCAGCGGGAAGACTAGCGGGGGGGCAGGGACCCAGTACTTC. Translating gives CASGKTSGGAGTQYF.

The rearrangement links TRBV28 to TRBJ1-4; D gene ambiguous. The germline V and J ends were trimmed by 4 bases and 5 bases, with 11 bases remaining between them. The CDR3 runs to 14 residues. CDR1 and CDR2 (germline): MDHEN, SYDVKM. The CDR3 sequence: CASSWGRRNEKLFF. The CDR3 DNA sequence: TGTGCCAGCAGTTGGGGTCGCCGAAATGAAAAACTGTTTTTT.

This chain joins TRBV6-5 and TRBJ2-7; maybe TRBD2 (7 bases). The CDR3 runs to 14 residues. V lost 8 bases and J lost 3, with 17 bases in between. Germline V CDR1 and CDR2: MNHEY, SVGAGI. CDR3 in DNA: TGTGCCAGCGGCCTTGGGGGGGCGGGCTACGAGCAGTACTTC. Protein: CASGLGGAGYEQYF.

The chain is built from TRBV6-1 and TRBJ2-2; TRBD1 aligns across 9 bases. Germline V lookup: CDR1 MNHNS, CDR2 SASEGT. V lost 7 bases to trimming and J lost 1 base; unmatched junction nucleotides: 4. The CDR3 is 15 amino acids. This CDR3 reads CASTSGQGNTGELFF. The CDR3 coding sequence is TGTGCCAGCACCTCGGGACAGGGGAACACCGGGGAGCTGTTTTTT.

The V gene is TRBV7-9, the J gene TRBJ2-2, with D unclear. The CDR3 runs 12 residues. Germline values: CDR1 SEHNR, CDR2 FQNEAQ (reference sequence). V was trimmed by 4 bases and J by 8 bases, leaving 8 bases between them. CDR3 in amino acids: CASSSSLGELFF. The CDR3 nucleotides are TGTGCCAGCAGCTCATCATTAGGGGAGCTGTTTTTT.

The chain links TRBV19 to TRBJ1-2; no firm D call. Between the trimmed V and J ends, which lost 3 bases and 2 bases, there was a span of 10 bases. Germline assignment: CDR1 LNHDA and CDR2 SQIVND (reference sequence). This CDR3 region has 14 residues. This CDR3 reads CASSIGRGNYGYTF. The CDR3 nucleotides are TGTGCCAGTAGTATCGGTCGGGGAAACTATGGCTACACCTTC.

A single count supports this clone. The genes are TRBV29-1 and TRBJ2-7; 8 bases map to TRBD2. The germline gives CDR1 SQVTM, CDR2 ANQGSEA. Trimming cost V 4 bases and J 6 bases; bases outside gene matches: 5. The CDR3 loop spans 12 amino acids. The chain's CDR3 is CSVAGRASEQYF. Written as DNA, the CDR3 is TGCAGCGTTGCCGGGAGGGCCTCCGAGCAGTACTTC.

The V call is TRBV9, the J call TRBJ2-7; 7 nucleotides align to TRBD1. This CDR3 has 15 residues. Germline CDR1 SGDLS, CDR2 YYNGEE. Trimming at V came to 3 bases and at J to 0 bases, leaving 6 bases not matched to a gene. The CDR3 spells CASSARQGSSYEQYF. In DNA form, the CDR3 reads TGTGCCAGCAGCGCGAGACAGGGATCCTCCTACGAGCAGTACTTC.

This clone was seen once. The chain uses TRBV28 and TRBJ2-1; no definite D call. This CDR3 spans 15 amino acids. Trimming pared 3 bases from V and 6 bases from J, leaving 15 bases between. CDR1 MDHEN and CDR2 SYDVKM come from the germline V gene. Here the CDR3 reads CASSFFSRRFNEQFF. The CDR3 DNA is TGTGCCAGCAGTTTTTTCTCCCGACGATTCAATGAGCAGTTCTTC.